These T cell receptor beta chains were read from a single sample in a study of CD8+ T cells in alopecia areata. Sequencing was performed with immunoSEQ multiplex PCR; in TCRdb, only in-frame clones are kept and a portion is missing. The data contain under 350,000 clones, more than 45% of them seen just once; the ten biggest clones take up more than 1.5%. The source was CD4+ T cells sorted from blood, collected at week 24, from a patient treated with tofacitinib. These TCRs come from a human donor with alopecia areata. Both conserved end residues are part of each CDR3. The order of the fields is V gene, CDR3 length, D gene, clone size, J gene, CDR3 DNA, CDR3 protein. A D gene is named only where the DNA matches it firmly. The size field is filled for only some rows; it gives once, few, many or a size class.

TRBV5-1	14	TRBD1	NA	TRBJ2-2	TGCGCCAGTGCAGGGGGCGTGAACACCGGGGAGCTGTTTTTT	CASAGGVNTGELFF
TRBV29-1	14	NA	NA	TRBJ1-1	TGCAGCGTTGTGGTTCGCCTGGGGAACACTGAAGCTTTCTTT	CSVVVRLGNTEAFF
TRBV30	14	NA	NA	TRBJ2-7	TGTGCCTGGACTGCGGCGCCAAGCTCCTACGAGCAGTACTTC	CAWTAAPSSYEQYF
TRBV28	19	NA	few	TRBJ2-1	TGTGCCAGCAGTTTAGGCCACTCCCGAGTCCCCGGGTCCCTCAATGAGCAGTTCTTC	CASSLGHSRVPGSLNEQFF
TRBV29-1	12	NA	few	TRBJ2-2	TGCAGCGTCCGGGAGAACACCGGGGAGCTGTTTTTT	CSVRENTGELFF
TRBV19	15	NA	few	TRBJ2-3	TGTGCCAGTAGTCGGGTGGACGGGACCACAGATACGCAGTATTTT	CASSRVDGTTDTQYF
TRBV30	12	NA	NA	TRBJ1-1	TGTGCCTGGAGGTCACAGGTCCATGAAGCTTTCTTT	CAWRSQVHEAFF
TRBV5-6	13	TRBD1	NA	TRBJ1-5	TGTGCCAGCAGCCGGACAGGGGTCCAGCCCCAGCATTTT	CASSRTGVQPQHF
TRBV29-1	13	TRBD1	NA	TRBJ1-2	TGCAGCGTCCATCACAGGGGGAACTATGGCTACACCTTC	CSVHHRGNYGYTF
TRBV7-6	15	TRBD2	NA	TRBJ2-3	TGTGCCAGCAGCTTAGGAGGACTAGGCTCAGATACGCAGTATTTT	CASSLGGLGSDTQYF
TRBV5-6	14	TRBD2	medium-sized	TRBJ2-7	TGTGCCAGCAGCCCGGGAGGGACGTACTACGAGCAGTACTTC	CASSPGGTYYEQYF
TRBV29-1	12	NA	few	TRBJ1-1	TGCAGCGTTAAGGTGGGCTCCACTGAAGCTTTCTTT	CSVKVGSTEAFF
TRBV30	13	NA	NA	TRBJ2-7	TGTGCCTGGAATGGGCAGTCCCGTCGCGAGCAGTACTTC	CAWNGQSRREQYF
TRBV10-3	19	NA	few	TRBJ2-1	TGTGCCATCAGTGAGAGATCGGGCAGGGCTTTTAGCTCCTACAATGAGCAGTTCTTC	CAISERSGRAFSSYNEQFF
TRBV29-1	14	TRBD1	few	TRBJ2-1	TGCAGCCATTACCGGGACAGCTCCTACAATGAGCAGTTCTTC	CSHYRDSSYNEQFF
TRBV7-9	14	TRBD1	few	TRBJ2-7	TGTGCCAGCAGCCTTCGGACAGGGTGGCACGAGCAGTACTTC	CASSLRTGWHEQYF
TRBV23-1	16	NA	few	TRBJ1-1	TGCGCCAGCAGTCAAATGAGGGCCAGATGGAACACTGAAGCTTTCTTT	CASSQMRARWNTEAFF
TRBV5-6	13	NA	NA	TRBJ2-7	TGTGCCAGCAGCCCTCAGAGGGTGGCCGAGCAGTACTTC	CASSPQRVAEQYF
TRBV7-6	14	NA	NA	TRBJ1-1	TGTGCCAGCAAGGAAAGGTTGACGAACACTGAAGCTTTCTTT	CASKERLTNTEAFF
TRBV7-2	14	NA	NA	TRBJ2-5	TGTGCCAGCAGTCCTAGCCTGGGCCAAGAGACCCAGTACTTC	CASSPSLGQETQYF
TRBV14	15	TRBD1	NA	TRBJ1-1	TGTGCCAGCAGCCCACGACAGGGGGCTGACACTGAAGCTTTCTTT	CASSPRQGADTEAFF
TRBV7-2	14	NA	NA	TRBJ1-2	TGTGCCAGCAGCTTAGTAACCACTAACTATGGCTACACCTTC	CASSLVTTNYGYTF
TRBV5-1	15	NA	few	TRBJ2-1	TGCGCCAGCAGCTTGTACAGAATCTCCCAGAATGAGCAGTTCTTC	CASSLYRISQNEQFF
TRBV2	15	NA	few	TRBJ2-3	TGTGCCAGCAGTGTTATGAAGCGGAGCACAGATACGCAGTATTTT	CASSVMKRSTDTQYF
TRBV2	12	TRBD1	NA	TRBJ2-1	TGTGCCAGCAGACAGGGGTACAATGAGCAGTTCTTC	CASRQGYNEQFF
TRBV14	12	NA	few	TRBJ2-7	TGTGCCAGCAGCCAAGAGCCTTACGAGCAGTACTTC	CASSQEPYEQYF
TRBV5-6	16	TRBD2	NA	TRBJ2-3	TGTGCCAGCAGCTTTCCCGGGACTAGCGTCACAGATACGCAGTATTTT	CASSFPGTSVTDTQYF
TRBV29-1	15	TRBD1	few	TRBJ2-7	TGCAGCGTTGAAGCGAGGCACAGGGGGCGCAACGAGCAGTACTTC	CSVEARHRGRNEQYF
TRBV5-4	14	TRBD1	NA	TRBJ1-4	TGTGCCAGTTCGACAGGGGGGACTAATGAAAAACTGTTTTTT	CASSTGGTNEKLFF
TRBV19	13	NA	NA	TRBJ2-1	TGTGCCAGTAGTATGACAGGTACCCATGAGCAGTTCTTC	CASSMTGTHEQFF
TRBV15	12	NA	NA	TRBJ1-6	TGTGCCACCAGGCGCGGGGAGTCACCCCTCCACTTT	CATRRGESPLHF
TRBV29-1	12	TRBD2	few	TRBJ2-3	TGCAGCGTTGAACTGACTAGCGGGACGCAGTATTTT	CSVELTSGTQYF
TRBV7-8	15	NA	NA	TRBJ2-7	TGTGCCAGCAGCCCCAGGGGAGCGAATACCTACGAGCAGTACTTC	CASSPRGANTYEQYF
TRBV5-1	14	TRBD1	NA	TRBJ1-1	TGCGCCAGCAGCGTCGGGACAGGGATGGCTGAAGCTTTCTTT	CASSVGTGMAEAFF
TRBV2	12	NA	NA	TRBJ1-2	TGTGCCGGGCGTGGGGACGGCTATGGCTACACCTTC	CAGRGDGYGYTF
TRBV5-6	15	TRBD1	NA	TRBJ2-7	TGTGCCAGCAACACTCCGGGACAGGGAAACTACGAGCAGTACTTC	CASNTPGQGNYEQYF
TRBV5-6	16	TRBD1	NA	TRBJ2-1	TGTGCCAGCAGCCTGACAGGGGCGATCACGGACAATGAGCAGTTCTTC	CASSLTGAITDNEQFF
TRBV13	14	NA	NA	TRBJ1-5	TGTGCCAGCAGCCCGGACACACTCAATCAGCCCCAGCATTTT	CASSPDTLNQPQHF
TRBV5-6	16	NA	once	TRBJ2-5	TGTGCCAGCAGCTCCCTGTGGGGGCAGGGGGGAGAGACCCAGTACTTC	CASSSLWGQGGETQYF
TRBV30	13	NA	NA	TRBJ1-1	TGTGCCTGGAGTGAGGAACGTGACACTGAAGCTTTCTTT	CAWSEERDTEAFF
TRBV9	16	TRBD2	NA	TRBJ2-3	TGTGCCAGCAGCGTAGTCACTAGCGGGGGGTTAGATACGCAGTATTTT	CASSVVTSGGLDTQYF
TRBV7-2	15	TRBD1	NA	TRBJ1-5	TGTGCCAGCAGCTCAAGACAGGGTGGCGGTCAGCCCCAGCATTTT	CASSSRQGGGQPQHF
TRBV5-6	15	NA	few	TRBJ2-2	TGTGCCAGCAGCTTGGCGGCAGGAAACACCGGGGAGCTGTTTTTT	CASSLAAGNTGELFF
TRBV29-1	14	NA	few	TRBJ2-7	TGCAGGAAGGGAACCTTGGTCCTTTCCTACGAGCAGTACTTC	CRKGTLVLSYEQYF